A selection of T cell receptor beta chains follows, all from one sample in a study of T cell responses to AZD1222 COVID-19 vaccine. Only in-frame clones appear in the TCRdb table, and some are missing; sequencing was by immunoSEQ multiplex PCR. Counted here are roughly 140,000 clones, more than 80% occurring once; the ten biggest clones make up more than 3%. This material consisted of peripheral blood, taken 28 days after the second AZD1222 dose. Every receptor here comes from an adult who received the AZD1222 COVID-19 vaccine. Each CDR3 is given with its conserved first and last residue. D genes are given only for firm matches. Clone sizes are given selectively: once, few, many, or a class where the clone is expanded.

V: TRBV5-1
size: many
J: TRBJ2-3
D: NA
CDR3: CASSLVSSPTDTQYF
DNA: TGCGCCAGCAGCTTGGTTTCTAGCCCCACAGATACGCAGTATTTT

V: TRBV29-1
size: NA
J: TRBJ1-2
D: NA
CDR3: CSVGKAAGNYGYTF
DNA: TGCAGCGTCGGGAAGGCGGCAGGGAACTATGGCTACACCTTC

V: TRBV5-4
size: NA
J: TRBJ1-6
D: TRBD1
CDR3: CASSIGQGSKNSPLHF
DNA: TGTGCCAGCAGCATAGGACAGGGCTCGAAGAATTCACCCCTCCACTTT

V: TRBV2
size: NA
J: TRBJ1-5
D: NA
CDR3: CASSEAGGPNQPQHF
DNA: TGTGCCAGCAGTGAAGCAGGCGGGCCCAATCAGCCCCAGCATTTT

V: TRBV30
size: once
J: TRBJ2-7
D: TRBD2
CDR3: CACSAGVDYEQYF
DNA: TGTGCCTGCTCCGCGGGGGTTGACTACGAGCAGTACTTC

V: TRBV4-1
size: once
J: TRBJ1-1
D: NA
CDR3: CASSPPPGTEAFF
DNA: TGCGCCAGCAGCCCCCCTCCAGGCACTGAAGCTTTCTTT

V: TRBV2
size: NA
J: TRBJ2-3
D: TRBD1
CDR3: CATRDRGGDTQYF
DNA: TGTGCCACCCGGGACAGGGGGGGGGATACGCAGTATTTT

V: TRBV2
size: NA
J: TRBJ2-1
D: TRBD2
CDR3: CASSEGVARTSGINEQFF
DNA: TGTGCCAGCAGTGAAGGTGTCGCCCGGACTAGCGGGATCAATGAGCAGTTCTTC

V: TRBV18
size: NA
J: TRBJ2-3
D: NA
CDR3: CASSPPGMTDTQYF
DNA: TGTGCCAGCTCACCACCGGGTATGACAGATACGCAGTATTTT

V: TRBV5-4
size: few
J: TRBJ1-1
D: TRBD1
CDR3: CASSLEVSRQGAKAFF
DNA: TGTGCCAGCAGCTTGGAGGTTTCGAGACAGGGGGCGAAAGCTTTCTTT

V: TRBV7-7
size: NA
J: TRBJ2-1
D: TRBD2
CDR3: CASSLEAGGSYNEQFF
DNA: TGTGCCAGCAGCTTAGAGGCGGGAGGCTCCTACAATGAGCAGTTCTTC

V: TRBV23-1
size: NA
J: TRBJ2-7
D: TRBD1
CDR3: CASSLRTGVEQYF
DNA: TGCGCCAGCAGTTTGCGGACAGGGGTCGAGCAGTACTTC

V: TRBV30
size: NA
J: TRBJ2-3
D: TRBD2
CDR3: CAWSGGMTSGRWAAQYF
DNA: TGTGCCTGGAGTGGAGGCATGACTAGCGGGAGATGGGCGGCGCAGTATTTT

V: TRBV6-5
size: NA
J: TRBJ1-5
D: NA
CDR3: CASSPRTQYQPQHF
DNA: TGTGCCAGCAGTCCCCGGACCCAATATCAGCCCCAGCATTTT

V: TRBV6-5
size: NA
J: TRBJ2-1
D: NA
CDR3: CASSYWIPSSYNEQFF
DNA: TGTGCCAGCAGTTACTGGATCCCGAGTTCCTACAATGAGCAGTTCTTC

V: TRBV27
size: NA
J: TRBJ2-5
D: TRBD2
CDR3: CASSLLASGTLGPETQYF
DNA: TGTGCCAGCAGTCTCCTGGCTAGCGGGACCTTGGGGCCAGAGACCCAGTACTTC

V: TRBV6-6
size: NA
J: TRBJ1-5
D: TRBD1
CDR3: CASSSRPGQGDQPQHF
DNA: TGTGCCAGCAGTTCTCGTCCGGGACAGGGTGATCAGCCCCAGCATTTT

V: TRBV18
size: NA
J: TRBJ2-5
D: TRBD1
CDR3: CASSPRTGDEETQYF
DNA: TGTGCCAGCTCACCACGAACAGGGGACGAAGAGACCCAGTACTTC

V: TRBV5-1
size: NA
J: TRBJ2-5
D: TRBD1
CDR3: CASSFGQEQETQYF
DNA: TGCGCCAGCAGCTTTGGACAGGAGCAAGAGACCCAGTACTTC

V: TRBV5-6
size: once
J: TRBJ2-7
D: NA
CDR3: CASSLALGRGAYEQYF
DNA: TGTGCCAGCAGCTTGGCCCTGGGCAGGGGGGCATACGAGCAGTACTTC

V: TRBV5-6
size: NA
J: TRBJ1-6
D: NA
CDR3: CASSGGNLNSPLHF
DNA: TGTGCCAGCAGCGGGGGTAATCTAAATTCACCCCTCCACTTT

V: TRBV29-1
size: NA
J: TRBJ1-1
D: NA
CDR3: CSVEEGGNTEAFF
DNA: TGCAGCGTTGAAGAAGGGGGGAACACTGAAGCTTTCTTT

V: TRBV30
size: once
J: TRBJ2-2
D: NA
CDR3: CASLAGELFF
DNA: TGTGCCTCCCTGGCAGGGGAGCTGTTTTTT

V: TRBV7-2
size: NA
J: TRBJ2-7
D: NA
CDR3: CASSLVVHGYEQYF
DNA: TGTGCCAGCAGCTTAGTGGTGCACGGCTACGAGCAGTACTTC

V: TRBV5-4
size: NA
J: TRBJ2-3
D: NA
CDR3: CASSFDSPDTQYF
DNA: TGTGCCAGCAGCTTTGATTCTCCAGATACGCAGTATTTT

V: TRBV29-1
size: NA
J: TRBJ2-7
D: NA
CDR3: CSVEIGRSGYEQYF
DNA: TGCAGCGTTGAAATAGGGCGCAGCGGCTACGAGCAGTACTTC

V: TRBV4-1
size: NA
J: TRBJ2-5
D: NA
CDR3: CASSQGGREQETQYF
DNA: TGCGCCAGCAGCCAAGGGGGCAGGGAACAAGAGACCCAGTACTTC

V: TRBV7-2
size: NA
J: TRBJ2-1
D: NA
CDR3: CASSLAIQGEQFF
DNA: TGTGCCAGCAGCTTAGCGATCCAGGGTGAGCAGTTCTTC

V: TRBV11-2
size: NA
J: TRBJ2-7
D: NA
CDR3: CASSLQVTSYEQYF
DNA: TGTGCCAGCAGCTTACAGGTGACCTCCTACGAGCAGTACTTC

V: TRBV7-9
size: NA
J: TRBJ1-2
D: TRBD1
CDR3: CASSSSDRVYGYTF
DNA: TGTGCCAGCAGCTCAAGCGACAGGGTCTATGGCTACACCTTC

V: TRBV2
size: NA
J: TRBJ1-2
D: NA
CDR3: CASSPGTLYGYTF
DNA: TGTGCCAGCAGCCCAGGGACCCTCTATGGCTACACCTTC

V: TRBV24-1
size: NA
J: TRBJ1-1
D: NA
CDR3: CATSDLVVVMNTEAFF
DNA: TGTGCCACCAGTGATTTGGTAGTTGTAATGAACACTGAAGCTTTCTTT

V: TRBV6-1
size: NA
J: TRBJ2-7
D: TRBD2
CDR3: CASSDPFSGRPVSYEQYF
DNA: TGTGCCAGCAGTGATCCGTTTAGCGGGAGACCTGTCTCCTACGAGCAGTACTTC

V: TRBV18
size: NA
J: TRBJ2-5
D: TRBD2
CDR3: CASSPTSGGKETQYF
DNA: TGTGCCAGCTCTCCGACTAGCGGGGGAAAAGAGACCCAGTACTTC

V: TRBV6-1
size: NA
J: TRBJ1-5
D: NA
CDR3: CASSENFDNSQPQHF
DNA: TGTGCCAGCAGTGAAAATTTTGACAATTCCCAGCCCCAGCATTTT

V: TRBV13
size: NA
J: TRBJ2-1
D: TRBD2
CDR3: CASSLGRGREGLHNEQFF
DNA: TGTGCCAGCAGCTTAGGCCGGGGGCGGGAGGGCCTTCATAATGAGCAGTTCTTC

V: TRBV5-4
size: NA
J: TRBJ1-2
D: NA
CDR3: CASSLGGFADGYTF
DNA: TGTGCCAGCAGCTTGGGGGGCTTTGCGGATGGCTACACCTTC